Shown below are 15 T cell receptor beta chains from a single sample sequenced in a study of cytomegalovirus exposure and HLA in healthy donors. PCR amplification relied on 60 Vbeta primers (plus 13 Jbeta primers). Here immunoSEQ multiplex PCR was the method, and the copy in TCRdb shows in-frame clones only, minus some. The sample lists roughly 120,000 clones, 79% occurring once. Specimen: PBMCs. These receptors were obtained from a man aged 30-40 years in good health and CMV-seropositive.

The rearrangement uses TRBV4-3 and TRBJ2-5; the D is unclear. Trimming took 1 base from V and 11 from J, leaving 20 bases between them. The CDR3 covers 15 residues. CDR1 is LGHNA, CDR2 YSLEER, per germline. The CDR3 spells CASSQGPSSSYGQYF. The CDR3 DNA is TGCGCCAGCAGCCAAGGCCCATCTTCCTCCTACGGGCAGTACTTC.

J is TRBJ1-2 and V is TRBV5-6; no clear D gene. The CDR3 runs 13 residues. The ends were cut back, 4 bases at V and 3 bases at J, with 10 bases in the middle. Germline CDR1 reads SGHDT; CDR2 reads YYEEEE. CDR3: CASSPAGDYGYTF. The CDR3 DNA follows: TGTGCCAGCAGCCCGGCCGGAGACTATGGCTACACCTTC.

The chain employs TRBV6-6 and TRBJ1-5, with 8 bases fitting TRBD1. V lost 5 bases, J lost 6 bases, and 9 bases stayed unmatched. Germline values: CDR1 MNHNY, CDR2 SVGAGI (reference sequence). CDR3 length: 15 amino acids. The CDR3 sequence: CASSPPGGVSQPQHF. CDR3 in DNA: TGTGCCAGCAGTCCCCCAGGGGGCGTAAGTCAGCCCCAGCATTTT.

The chain has TRBV5-4 and TRBJ1-1; 10 nucleotides line up with TRBD1. Trimming at V came to 5 bases and at J to 3 bases, leaving 4 bases not matched to a gene. Germline CDR1 reads SGHNT; CDR2 reads YYREEE (reference sequence). The CDR3 has 14 residues. The CDR3 reads CASSRQGADTEAFF. CDR3 bases: TGTGCCAGCAGTAGACAGGGGGCGGACACTGAAGCTTTCTTT.

The rearrangement links TRBV10-3 to TRBJ2-1, with D possibly being TRBD1 (6 bases). Per germline, CDR1 ENHRY and CDR2 SYGVKD. With 10 bases removed from V and 8 bases from J, the gap between germline ends came to 24 bases. This CDR3 has 15 amino acids. The CDR3 is CATNHRVTSQDEQFF. Here the CDR3 DNA reads TGTGCCACTAACCACAGGGTCACTTCGCAAGATGAGCAGTTCTTC.

The chain links TRBV5-8 to TRBJ1-2; 8 nucleotides line up with TRBD1. With V trimmed by 4 bases and J by 4 bases, 9 bases remained unmatched. CDR1 is SGHTS and CDR2 is YDEGEE in the germline V gene. The CDR3 totals 15 residues. In nucleotides, the CDR3 is TGTGCCAGCAGCGCCCCCAAGACAGGGGTCTATGGCTACACCTTC. As protein: CASSAPKTGVYGYTF.

In this sample, this clone turned up a few times. The rearrangement uses TRBV9 and TRBJ1-1; D may be TRBD1 (5 bases). The germline CDR1 and CDR2 sequences are SGDLS and YYNGEE. The CDR3 contains 13 residues. The V end lost 0 bases, the J end lost 3 bases, and 6 bases lay between the germline ends. CDR3 region: CASSVVQDTEAFF. CDR3 sequence (DNA): TGTGCCAGCAGCGTAGTACAGGACACTGAAGCTTTCTTT. The variable domain in full, with the rest retrieved from reference TRBV9 and TRBJ1-1, is DSGVTQTPKHLITATGQRVTLRCSPRSGDLSVYWYQQSLDQGLQFLIQYYNGEERAKGNILERFSAQQFPDLHSELNLSSLELGDSALYFCASSVVQDTEAFFGQGTRLTVV.

The genes are TRBV19 and TRBJ1-2; D remains ambiguous. The CDR3 loop spans 12 amino acids. Trimming cost V 5 bases and J 4 bases, with 8 bases left between them. CDR1 and CDR2 from the germline V gene are LNHDA and SQIVND (reference sequence). The DNA of the CDR3 is TGTGCCAGTAGTGCGAGTTCCTATGGCTACACCTTC. Amino acids: CASSASSYGYTF.

This chain uses TRBV6-4 with TRBJ2-7; TRBD2 matches at 9 bases. The CDR3 sequence is 16 residues long. Germline-derived CDR1 and CDR2 are MRHNA and SNTAGT. Trimming at V came to 6 bases and at J to 3 bases, leaving 12 bases not matched to a gene. This chain's CDR3 is CASREREALLYYEQYF. The DNA for the CDR3 is TGTGCCAGCAGGGAGCGGGAGGCCCTTCTTTACTACGAGCAGTACTTC.

About this clone itself: Other DNA sequences in this specimen translate into the identical CDR3. In DNA, the CDR3 is TGTGCCAGCAGCTTAGGGGCGAACACTGAAGCTTTCTTT. It codes for CASSLGANTEAFF. The J gene is TRBJ1-1, the V gene TRBV7-8; D gene ambiguous. CDR1 and CDR2 (germline): SGHVS, FQNEAQ. The CDR3 is 13 amino acids. Trimming cost V 1 base and J 1 base, with 4 bases left between them.

A remark on this clone: This same CDR3 is encoded by further DNA sequences in the sample. The chain has TRBV29-1 and TRBJ2-2; possibly TRBD1 for D (6 bases). CDR3 size: 15 residues. Germline CDR1 SQVTM, CDR2 ANQGSEA. The V gene lost 4 bases and the J gene lost 5 bases, with 17 bases spanning the gap. The DNA of the CDR3 is TGCAGCGTTGCAGGGGAAGGGCTCTCTACCGGGGAGCTGTTTTTT. Protein sequence: CSVAGEGLSTGELFF.

This clone was counted a single time. The CDR3 loop is CASSYGTSEYEQYF. The CDR3 DNA is TGTGCCAGCAGCTATGGGACTAGCGAATACGAGCAGTACTTC. The chain combines TRBV7-2 with TRBJ2-7, with 10 bases identical to TRBD2. V trimming: 4 bases; J trimming: 4 bases; junction bases outside the gene matches: 4. In germline, CDR1 is SGHTA, CDR2 FQGNSA. The CDR3 has 14 amino acids.

V is TRBV27 and J is TRBJ2-5, with 8 bases lining up with TRBD2. Judging by the DNA end, TRBJ2-7 fits better; the J call may be wrong. CDR3 length: 17 residues. The germline V gene encodes CDR1 MNHEY and CDR2 SMNVEV (reference sequence). The CDR3 spells CASSLRPQAGGYNEQYF. CDR3 in DNA: TGTGCCAGCAGTTTAAGGCCCCAGGCGGGGGGCTATAACGAGCAGTACTTC.

V is TRBV9 and J is TRBJ1-2; no firm D call. The CDR3 is made up of 12 amino acids. Germline V gene lookup returns CDR1 SGDLS and CDR2 YYNGEE. V was trimmed by 3 bases and J by 4 bases, leaving 7 bases between them. CDR3 DNA: TGTGCCAGCAGCGAGAACAGCTATGGCTACACCTTC. This translates into CASSENSYGYTF.

The chain uses TRBV19 and TRBJ2-3, with D possibly matching TRBD2 (5 bases). Per the germline V gene, CDR1 is LNHDA and CDR2 is SQIVND (reference sequence). CDR3 length equals 13 residues. V gave up 5 bases and J gave up 4 bases, with 10 bases separating them. This CDR3 is CASSVRGSDTQYF. DNA of the CDR3: TGTGCCAGTAGTGTTCGGGGTTCAGATACGCAGTATTTT.